One and the same sample provided the 9 T cell receptor beta chains below, sequenced in a study of T cell repertoires in cytomegalovirus infection (dated by TCRdb to the late 2010s). Sequencing was performed on an Illumina HiSeq 1500. TCRdb itself trimmed the public reads at Q25 with fastp, ran MiXCR and retained productive beta chains. CDR3 protein duplicates are merged, each entry listing the most common genes and DNA. The table for this sample lists 200,000 or so distinct CDR3 sequences; 28% of them were counted only once. Roughly 31% of the sample lies in the top ten. Specimen: PBMCs. The source is a human donor in good health (CMV status not recorded). Some clones in this sample may be carry-over from other donors' samples.

The chain recombines TRBV7-2 with TRBJ1-5, with D unresolved. Germline V gene lookup returns CDR1 SGHTA and CDR2 FQGNSA. The CDR3 length is 15 residues. Trimming left V 4 bases short and J 2 bases short, with 12 bases between. CDR3 sequence reads: CASSSIAWGNQPQHF. The CDR3, as DNA: TGTGCCAGCAGCTCGATCGCCTGGGGCAATCAGCCCCAGCATTTT.

A remark on this clonotype: This may come from a read error, since a much larger clone is one base off. Here the CDR3 DNA reads TGTGCCAGCAGCTTCCGAATGAACACTGAAGCTTTCTTT. Its protein is CASSFRMNTEAFF. The chain has TRBV7-6 and TRBJ1-1; no reliable D call. Between the trimmed V and J ends, which lost 3 bases and 0 bases, there was a span of 5 bases. The germline V gene encodes CDR1 SGHVS and CDR2 FNYEAQ. The CDR3 totals 13 residues.

This clonotype was observed at least ten times. This chain links TRBV7-2 with TRBJ2-7; D is ambiguous. V lost 4 bases, J lost 2 bases, and 12 bases lay in between. The CDR3 is 14 amino acids. Germline lookup yields CDR1 SGHTA and CDR2 FQGNSA. The CDR3 DNA sequence: TGTGCCAGCAGCTACTTAGACGGCACCTACGAGCAGTACTTC. Residues: CASSYLDGTYEQYF.

This clonotype was seen more than once but under ten times. The rearrangement uses TRBV29-1 and TRBJ2-1; D not resolved. Germline CDR1 is SQVTM and CDR2 is ANQGSEA. The CDR3 has 13 residues. Trimming stripped 1 base from V and 7 bases from J, with 11 bases between. CDR3 nucleotides: TGCAGCGTTGAAGTTTGGTCTGGGAATGAGCAGTTCTTC. Protein product: CSVEVWSGNEQFF.

The CDR3 protein is CSAIIQGSGNTIYF. CDR3 in DNA: TGCAGTGCTATCATACAGGGAAGTGGAAACACCATATATTTT. The gene calls are TRBV20-1 and TRBJ1-3; a weak D match, TRBD1 (6 bases). Germline values: CDR1 DFQATT, CDR2 SNEGSKA (reference sequence). This CDR3 is built from 14 residues. The V end was cut by 4 bases, the J end by 3 bases, with 13 bases between.

This chain connects TRBV4-2 to TRBJ2-5; possibly TRBD1 for D (5 bases). V shed 3 bases and J shed 1 base, with 6 bases lying between them. This CDR3 has 13 amino acids. Germline CDR1 LGHNA, CDR2 YNFKEQ. CDR3 DNA: TGTGCCAGCAGCCAGACAGCCCAAGAGACCCAGTACTTC. This encodes CASSQTAQETQYF.

V and J are TRBV20-1 and TRBJ1-1, with D unresolved. Germline CDR1 reads DFQATT; CDR2 reads SNEGSKA (reference sequence). V was pared by 5 bases and J by 1 base, with 11 bases between. The CDR3 extends over 13 amino acids. CDR3 residues: CSAGRDANTEAFF. The DNA of the CDR3 is TGCAGTGCTGGACGGGATGCGAACACTGAAGCTTTCTTT.

This clonotype was counted once. At one boundary the junction diverges from the germline segment, which might be a read error. V usage is TRBV7-4 and J usage is TRBJ1-1, with 7 bases matching TRBD1. The CDR3 totals 16 residues. Germline V gene sequence: CDR1 SGHVT, CDR2 SQSDAQ. CDR3 region: CANSPLGGRGLAEAFF. DNA of the CDR3: TGTGCCAACAGCCCGCTAGGGGGAAGGGGGCTCGCTGAAGCTTTCTTT.

In its sample, this clonotype was seen a few times. The J gene is TRBJ1-2, the V gene TRBV11-1; perhaps TRBD1 as D (5 bases). The CDR3 loop spans 13 amino acids. The germline V and J ends were trimmed by 4 bases and 7 bases, with 13 bases remaining between them. Germline CDR1 is SGHAT and CDR2 is FQDESV (reference sequence). The CDR3 spells CASSSTGGSGYTF. CDR3 coding DNA: TGTGCCAGCAGCTCCACGGGGGGTAGTGGCTACACCTTC.